The T cell receptor (beta chain) described here comes from a study of radiation and T cells in renal cell carcinoma (dated by TCRdb to about 2020). About the study as a whole: Samples were obtained from a clinical trial, in which 15 Gy stereotactic body radiation therapy was delivered to primary renal cell carcinomas and nephrectomy was performed 4 weeks later. In the 53 samples combined, some 4,000,000 unique CDR3 nucleotide sequences were found, encoding some 2,500,000 unique CDR3 amino acid sequences. TCR beta sequencing covered 50 to 55 samples in total, comprising some 25 tumors and about 27 peripheral blood samples. Here is what the overall study found, with its caveats: An increase in top tumor clonotypes in blood was observed from baseline to 2 weeks post-radiation, followed by contraction by 4 weeks, which was taken to suggest transient expansion of tumor-resident clones. Dynamics of the blood repertoire were not tracked past 4 weeks after treatment. Because pretreatment tumor biopsies were not available, the baseline intratumoral presence of clonotypes could not be determined. The single-armed trial design could not address effects of radiation dose or scheduling on the TCR repertoire.

Comments on this clone: The antigen it binds to is not known. No much larger clone exists at a distance of one base, and base qualities are not known.

The time point tag for this specimen amounts to: baseline pretreatment blood. The treatment or condition label of this sample denotes: 15 Gy SBRT to primary tumor, nephrectomy 4 weeks later. To track tumor-enriched clonotypes, serial peripheral blood was sampled from radiation-treated patients at baseline and at 2 weeks and 4 weeks after SBRT. Every patient had renal cell carcinoma of clear cell pathology. Genomic DNA for TCR sequencing was prepared using the QIAamp DNA Blood Mini Kit (Qiagen). The analyses included only samples that passed all quality control checks. The immunoSEQ kit was used, according to the manufacturer's recommendations, to generate TCR beta libraries from genomic DNA. To prepare libraries, a first multiplex PCR with proprietary primers was run, followed by a second PCR that added unique barcodes, and a bead cleanup was done after each round. A kit-provided positive control reaction and a negative control reaction were included in every sample batch. The final libraries underwent checking on an Agilent 4200 TapeStation D1000 ScreenTape, volumetric pooling, and quantification by qPCR. Sequencing ran on an Illumina NextSeq500 with a MidOutput 150-cycle cartridge, using 156 Read1 and 15 Index1 cycles with kit custom primers. The pooled library was loaded at around 0.98 pM, with an approximately 19% PhiX control spiked in. The authors processed their data as follows. Vendor-processed data were analyzed in R, and a clonotype was defined as all T cells sharing the same CDR3 nucleotide sequence. In the clone abundance analyses, frequencies were normalized to the 10,000 most abundant clones in each sample. Public T cell clones, averaging fewer than five per sample, were removed before analysis. An abundance difference of at least 32-fold between compartments was the criterion for calling clonotypes tumor-enriched or baseline blood-enriched. A beta-binomial differential abundance model was applied to find clonotypes that expanded or contracted between blood time points. The Baroni-Urbani and Buser coefficient was used to measure tumor-blood repertoire similarity, and groups were compared with two-tailed Wilcoxon tests in R. Entries here come from immuneACCESS through TCRdb and include only in-frame sequences with V and J called. Some clones fail to appear in such tables; in the studies checked, an unresolved V gene covers under half of the shortfall, and the cause of the remainder is unknown. That table supplies the V and J calls and clone size; D and trimming were determined from the DNA. A total of about 88,000 clones appear in this sample, about 86% of them only once. The top ten hold under 9.5% of the sample.

As encoded in the germline V gene, CDR1 is SGHRS while CDR2 is YFSETQ. Trimming at the junction amounts to 0 bases on V and 3 bases on J, and the germline ends lie 15 bases apart. The CDR3 goes from the cysteine to the phenylalanine over 17 residues. This entry keeps only the CDR3 DNA: 51 bases, framed from base 1. This sample comprised blood, obtained from a patient whose treatment included radiotherapy and nephrectomy. Rearrangement joined TRBV5-1 to TRBJ1-4, with a weak D call of TRBD1 (5 bases match). This receptor was taken from a man aged 50-60 years with renal cell carcinoma. CDR3 loop: CASSLGGGAVSNEKLFF. The DNA reads TGCGCCAGCAGCTTGGGAGGAGGGGCAGTCTCTAATGAAAAACTGTTTTTT.